A single sample gave rise to the 9 T cell receptor beta chains below, sequenced in a study of T-cell memory formation after mild COVID-19 (TCRdb year 2021). Library method: 5' RACE. The sequencer was an Illumina NovaSeq 6000. Clones were called with MiXCR by TCRdb after fastp trimmed the public reads at Q25, and only in-frame beta chains were retained. Duplicate CDR3 protein sequences are folded into a single record with the most common DNA and genes. The sample data list over 150,000 distinct CDR3 sequences, and over 10% of these were observed just once. The ten largest make up about 3.3% of the sample. The specimen sequenced was PBMCs or a T cell subset sorted from them (not recorded which). The receptors here all came from a man aged 18 to 29 who had mild COVID-19 (a few samples of this study predate the infection). The sample titles of this study are shuffled in the database, so cell type and time point are left out; the donor was told from shared clones.

In DNA form, the CDR3 reads TGCAGTGCGTTCTATTCAGGGAGGTTTCGAGAAAAACTGTTTTTT. Translating gives CSAFYSGRFREKLFF. V is TRBV20-1 and J is TRBJ1-4; tentative D call: TRBD1 (5 bases). The CDR3 contains 15 residues. The germline V gene encodes CDR1 DFQATT and CDR2 SNEGSKA (reference sequence). Trimming removed 6 bases at V and 8 bases at J, with 22 bases between.

This clonotype was recorded a few times. V usage is TRBV11-3 and J usage is TRBJ2-4; 7 bases line up with TRBD2. The CDR3 runs to 14 residues. The ends lost 4 bases at V and 5 bases at J; junction bases unmatched: 5. Germline-derived CDR1 and CDR2 are SGHNT and YENEEA. The DNA of the CDR3 is TGTGCCAGCAGCTCCCGACTAGCACAAAACATTCAGTACTTC. Translation: CASSSRLAQNIQYF.

The chain couples TRBV5-1 to TRBJ1-1, with 8 bases fitting TRBD1. The germline V gene encodes CDR1 SGHRS and CDR2 YFSETQ. J gave up 4 bases and V 2 bases, and 4 bases lay outside the gene matches. The CDR3 runs to 14 residues. The CDR3 protein is CASSLQGGGTEAFF. The CDR3 DNA reads TGCGCCAGCAGCTTACAGGGGGGCGGCACTGAAGCTTTCTTT.

This clonotype was detected a few times. This chain links TRBV12-3 or TRBV12-4 with TRBJ2-2; 7 bases align to TRBD1. CDR3 length equals 14 residues. The V gene end was trimmed by 3 bases and the J gene end by 5 bases; junction bases not matched to a gene: 3. CDR3 sequence: CASSFRQGTGELFF. The CDR3 DNA follows: TGTGCCAGCAGTTTCCGACAGGGAACCGGGGAGCTGTTTTTT.

This clonotype was seen a few times. The chain recombines TRBV4-3 with TRBJ2-5; 12 bases are shared with TRBD2. V lost 0 bases, J lost 6 bases, and 5 bases stayed unmatched. There are 16 residues in the CDR3. Germline CDR1 LGHNA, CDR2 YSLEER. This chain's CDR3 is CASSQDLAGGQQTQYF. DNA for the CDR3: TGCGCCAGCAGCCAAGATCTAGCGGGGGGGCAGCAGACCCAGTACTTC.

At least ten counts were recorded for this clonotype. The CDR3 protein is CASSGGADSKNSPLHF. CDR3 coding DNA: TGCGCCAGCAGCGGTGGTGCCGACAGCAAAAATTCACCCCTCCACTTT. The chain has TRBV5-1 and TRBJ1-6, with D tentatively TRBD1 (5 bases). Trimming removed 4 bases at V and 7 bases at J, with 18 bases between. CDR1 is SGHRS and CDR2 is YFSETQ in the germline V gene. The CDR3 is 16 amino acids.

This clonotype appeared many times. The V gene is TRBV27, the J gene TRBJ1-1, with D hard to call. Trimming left V 5 bases short and J 3 bases short, with 4 bases between. The germline V gene has CDR1 MNHEY and CDR2 SMNVEV (reference sequence). This CDR3 comprises 11 residues. CDR3 sequence: CASSGYTEAFF. In nucleotides, the CDR3 is TGTGCCAGCAGTGGATACACTGAAGCTTTCTTT.

The chain is built from TRBV7-9 and TRBJ2-3; no reliable D call. Germline CDR1 reads SEHNR; CDR2 reads FQNEAQ (reference sequence). V dropped 1 base and J dropped 1 base, with 3 bases sitting between them. The CDR3 is made up of 13 amino acids. The CDR3 DNA is TGTGCCAGCAGCTTAGACGGCACAGATACGCAGTATTTT. Translating it yields CASSLDGTDTQYF.

This clonotype was counted many times. The rearrangement joins TRBV11-2 to TRBJ2-3; D possibly corresponds to TRBD2 (5 bases). In germline, CDR1 is SGHAT, CDR2 FQNNGV. The CDR3 extends over 12 amino acids. V was cut by 8 bases and J by 6 bases, with 12 bases left in between. The CDR3 here is CASCSGGDTQYF. The CDR3 nucleotides are TGTGCCAGCTGCTCCGGCGGGGATACGCAGTATTTT.